The entry that follows covers one T cell receptor (beta chain) sequence. This clonotype appeared once. There is no known antigen for this receptor. This may arise from a read error, as a much more abundant clone is one base away. The donors were under 40 Caucasian individuals from Russia, aged roughly 6 to 100 years, who were systemically healthy. Each donor gave ten milliliters of peripheral blood, drawn into EDTA-treated Vacutainer tubes. Ficoll-Paque density-gradient centrifugation was used to isolate PBMCs, with at least 6 million obtained per sample. Trizol reagent was used to extract total RNA from PBMCs, with at least 6 micrograms per sample. For every donor, flow cytometry on a PBMC aliquot measured the percentage of naive CD45RAhigh/CD27high T cells. The sample belongs to a study of blood T cells in healthy people across ages (dated by TCRdb to about 2015). About the study as a whole: In model experiments, roughly one uniquely barcoded TCR beta cDNA molecule per two T cells was captured by template switching. The donors were divided into four age groups: young (average approximately 15 years), middle-aged (approximately 42), aged (approximately 59) and long-lived (roughly 82). For two donors (one aged 18 to 29 and one aged 80 or older), the study analyzed two additional independent replicas of 1 million unique cDNA reads from the same blood draw. Using deep sequencing normalized with unique cDNA molecular identifiers, the study measured how TCR beta repertoire diversity changes with age. What the study reported, not specific to this receptor: As age increased, observed TCR beta diversity per million T cells dropped in a roughly linear way, and a significant reduction was already evident by age 40. Estimates of total diversity based on one million sequenced T cells were regarded as lower bounds and as underestimates. Bulk unsorted PBMC profiling prevented conclusive comparison of naive and antigen-experienced compartments. Compared with the aged group, the long-lived group had more naive CD4+ T cells, fewer expanded clones and increased TCR diversity, a pattern suggesting age selection. Observed TCR beta diversity correlated strongly with the percentage of naive T cells measured by flow cytometry. The CMV infection status of donors was not known, potentially confounding age-related changes in expanded clonotypes.

The CDR3 sequence holds 16 residues, the cysteine and phenylalanine included. The only DNA kept is the CDR3, 48 bases in frame from the first base. Reading the germline V gene (reference sequence) gives CDR1 MNHNY and CDR2 SVGAGI. Libraries were prepared through 5' RACE. The sequencer was an Illumina HiSeq 2500. The second PCR ran for roughly 7 to 12 cycles and used a J-beta primer mix along with a sample-barcoded 5' primer. A unique molecular identifier was introduced onto each TCR beta cDNA molecule by a template-switch 5' adaptor carrying 12 random nucleotides. Each sample yielded at least 2.5 million CDR3-containing paired-end reads. First-strand cDNA synthesis was performed from all RNA using the Mint cDNA synthesis kit, with priming by a TRBC-specific oligonucleotide. After uracil-DNA glycosylase treatment, a first 18-cycle PCR used universal primers M1SS and BC2_uni_R on all cDNA. The original pipeline was this. Normalization of each sample was performed by random selection of 1 million high-quality reads, each carrying a distinct molecular identifier. Reads with shared molecular identifiers were discarded instead of being binned into consensus sequences. CDR3 identification, clonotype clustering and error correction used MiTCR with a Q25 quality threshold and the strictest error-elimination algorithm. A nonparametric unseen species model using Euler transformation provided a lower-bound estimate of total TCR beta diversity. The public sequencing data were trimmed at Q25 with fastp and processed into clonotypes with MiXCR by TCRdb, which kept only in-frame beta chains. Entries that share a CDR3 protein sequence are merged under the most common genes and DNA. For this entry, the V and J calls and clone size follow TCRdb and not the study's own pipeline. The sample contains some 930,000 distinct CDR3 sequences, almost 30% of them found a single time. About 9.4% of the sample lies in the top ten.

The sample was also reused in another study, on T cells of mothers and their children. As the second publication notes: Nine systemically healthy Caucasian individuals, comprising three mothers and their six children, were included as donors. cDNA synthesis used all of the extracted RNA, with approximately 1.4 ug of RNA in each 15 ul reaction. In the second PCR, the M1S primer introduced both the sample barcodes and 2-4 random nucleotides. Over 8.5 million TCR beta CDR3 reads came from each mother, compared with 3.3 million or so reads from each child. In both related and unrelated pairs, thymic selection shapes the output of TCR recombination in a similar way, with inherited differences having only a minor effect. Normalized repertoire overlap in related mother-child pairs was always slightly higher than in unrelated mother-child pairs, but the difference was never significant. With a sensitivity of about 100 clones per million clonotypes, no persistent microchimeric T cell clones were detected. To look for features that set related mother-child pairs apart from unrelated individuals, the researchers ran deep NGS to compare the TCR beta repertoires of mothers and children. On average, the children were around 11 +/- 4 years old, while the mothers were around 40 +/- 4 years old. After adapter ligation was performed with NEBNext reagents, the libraries were sequenced on an Illumina HiSeq 2000 with 100+100 nt paired-end reads. To avoid cross-contamination, the mother libraries and the child libraries were prepared a month apart and sequenced in separate runs. For each donor, somewhere between roughly 500,000 and 2,300,000 distinct TCR beta clonotypes were identified. Naive TCR beta clonotypes were estimated from low-frequency clonotypes matched to each donor's FACS-determined naive share, without sorting.

The sequence was collected from a woman aged 35 to 49 in good health. The rearrangement joined TRBV6-6 to TRBJ2-7; 8 nucleotides in the junction match TRBD1. Sequencing was done on a sample of blood. The CDR3 reads CASSAHGSRGHYKQYF. The base sequence is TGTGCCAGCAGTGCCCACGGTTCCAGGGGGCACTACAAGCAGTACTTC.